These 19 T cell receptor beta chains originate from one sample sequenced in a study of cytotoxic CD8 clonotypes in ibrutinib-treated CLL. TCRdb's copy holds only in-frame clones and misses some; the assay was immunoSEQ multiplex PCR. The sample shows 160,000 or so clones, about 88% of them seen only once. The sample in question was PBMCs, obtained at disease progression, from a patient treated with ibrutinib. These receptors originate from a human donor with chronic lymphocytic leukemia.

This rearrangement joins TRBV18 to TRBJ1-1; unclear D gene. This CDR3 comprises 13 residues. V dropped 6 bases and J dropped 1 base, with 9 bases sitting between them. CDR1 is KGHSH, CDR2 LQKENI, per germline. The CDR3 sequence is CASSVGPNTEAFF. The CDR3 DNA is TGTGCCAGCTCCGTCGGACCGAACACTGAAGCTTTCTTT.

V usage is TRBV7-2 and J usage is TRBJ1-2; no definite D call. There are 15 residues in the CDR3. In germline, CDR1 is SGHTA, CDR2 FQGNSA. V lost 4 bases and J lost 3, with 15 bases in between. CDR3 in DNA: TGTGCCAGCAGCTCGAGGGAGCGGATGTACTATGGCTACACCTTC. Amino acid sequence: CASSSRERMYYGYTF.

The chain carries TRBV5-1 and TRBJ2-1; D may be TRBD2 (5 bases). This CDR3 spans 15 amino acids. V was clipped by 0 bases and J by 1 base, with 8 bases between them. Germline V gene lookup returns CDR1 SGHRS and CDR2 YFSETQ. CDR3 loop: CASSLVPGSYNEQFF. In nucleotides, the CDR3 is TGCGCCAGCAGCTTGGTCCCGGGGTCCTACAATGAGCAGTTCTTC.

The chain uses TRBV9 and TRBJ2-3; 11 nucleotides match TRBD2. V lost 2 bases, J lost 4 bases, and 6 bases stayed unmatched. The CDR3 is 16 residues long. The germline V gene encodes CDR1 SGDLS and CDR2 YYNGEE. The CDR3 region is CASSVRPGLAADTQYF. The CDR3 DNA reads TGTGCCAGCAGCGTCCGCCCGGGACTAGCGGCAGATACGCAGTATTTT.

About this clone itself: One junction end disagrees with the germline gene, perhaps due to a read error. The J gene is TRBJ2-7, the V gene TRBV5-8; TRBD1 might be the D (6 bases). The V gene's germline CDR1 is SGHTS and CDR2 YDEGEE. The CDR3 is made up of 19 amino acids. The CDR3 here is CASSSPTTGRAVWTYEQYF. The CDR3 DNA is TGTGCCAGCAGCTCACCGACGACAGGCCGAGCCGTTTGGACCTACGAACAGTACTTC.

This clone was seen a few times. The CDR3 coding sequence is TGTGCCAGCAGACGGGACAGTTACGAGCAGTACTTC. Translation gives CASRRDSYEQYF. The chain is built from TRBV6-1 and TRBJ2-7; 7 bases are a match to TRBD1. Germline CDR1 reads MNHNS; CDR2 reads SASEGT. This CDR3 is 12 amino acids long. The V segment lost 6 bases and the J segment 4 bases; nucleotides outside the gene matches: 3.

V usage is TRBV2 and J usage is TRBJ1-5; a possible D gene is TRBD1 (6 bases). V lost 6 bases and J lost 0, with 12 bases in between. There are 15 residues in the CDR3. Looked up from germline, CDR1 is SNHLY and CDR2 is FYNNEI. The CDR3 region has the DNA TGTGCCAGCAGCACCGGGACACCTAGCAATCAGCCCCAGCATTTT. This translates into CASSTGTPSNQPQHF.

The gene calls are TRBV19 and TRBJ1-5; D is unclear. The CDR3 is 15 amino acids. The ends were cut back, 3 bases at V and 0 bases at J, with 9 bases in the middle. Germline CDR1 LNHDA, CDR2 SQIVND (reference sequence). CDR3 sequence (DNA): TGTGCCAGTAGTATCGCCCAGTATAGCAATCAGCCCCAGCATTTT. Residues: CASSIAQYSNQPQHF. The whole variable domain, filled in from reference TRBV19 and TRBJ1-5, reads DGGITQSPKYLFRKEGQNVTLSCEQNLNHDAMYWYRQDPGQGLRLIYYSQIVNDFQKGDIAEGYSVSREKKESFPLTVTSAQKNPTAFYLCASSIAQYSNQPQHFGDGTRLSIL.

This clone was counted a single time. V usage is TRBV4-1 and J usage is TRBJ2-1, with 11 bases identical to TRBD1. Germline V CDR1 and CDR2: MGHRA, YSYEKL. The length of the CDR3 is 17 residues. V trimming: 4 bases; J trimming: 2 bases; junction bases outside the gene matches: 7. The CDR3 nucleotides read TGCGCCAGCAGCCCTACGGGACAGGGGGGGACCTACAATGAGCAGTTCTTC. Translated: CASSPTGQGGTYNEQFF.

This rearrangement joins TRBV4-3 to TRBJ1-1, with D possibly matching TRBD1 (6 bases). The germline V gene has CDR1 LGHNA and CDR2 YSLEER. V shed 0 bases and J shed 3 bases, with 11 bases lying between them. CDR3 length: 15 amino acids. The chain's CDR3 is CASSQDDRPYTEAFF. CDR3 DNA sequence: TGCGCCAGCAGCCAAGATGACAGGCCGTACACTGAAGCTTTCTTT.

Here the CDR3 reads CASGRTSGDTQYF. CDR3 bases: TGTGCCAGCGGACGGACTAGCGGAGATACGCAGTATTTT. The V call is TRBV9, the J call TRBJ2-3, with 10 bases aligning to TRBD2. Germline V gives CDR1 SGDLS, CDR2 YYNGEE. The V segment lost 7 bases and the J segment 5 bases; nucleotides outside the gene matches: 4. The CDR3 is made up of 13 amino acids.

The rearrangement links TRBV5-5 to TRBJ2-5; TRBD1 aligns across 9 bases. This CDR3 spans 14 amino acids. The germline V gene has CDR1 SGHKS and CDR2 YYEKEE (reference sequence). Germline trimming cut 2 bases from V and 4 bases from J; bases unmatched to any gene: 3. CDR3 loop: CASSFRDRVETQYF. The CDR3 DNA sequence: TGTGCCAGCAGCTTCCGGGACAGGGTAGAGACCCAGTACTTC.

This chain connects TRBV4-1 to TRBJ1-2; TRBD1 agrees at 8 bases. The CDR3 is 18 residues long. J was trimmed by 5 bases and V by 0 bases; bases with no gene match: 14. Germline assignment: CDR1 MGHRA and CDR2 YSYEKL. The DNA for the CDR3 is TGCGCCAGCAGCCAAGATTTTGAATCAGGGGGCTATGCTTATGGCTACACCTTC. It specifies CASSQDFESGGYAYGYTF.

The V and J genes are TRBV7-8 and TRBJ2-1; D is undetermined. V dropped 3 bases and J dropped 5 bases, with 2 bases sitting between them. Germline V gives CDR1 SGHVS, CDR2 FQNEAQ. The CDR3 spans 11 residues. DNA of the CDR3: TGTGCCAGCAGCTTTCACAATGAGCAGTTCTTC. Translating gives CASSFHNEQFF. Full variable domain (outside the CDR3, taken from reference TRBV7-8 and TRBJ2-1): GAGVSQSPRYKVAKRGQDVALRCDPISGHVSLFWYQQALGQGPEFLTYFQNEAQLDKSGLPSDRFFAERPEGSVSTLKIQRTQQEDSAVYLCASSFHNEQFFGPGTRLTVL.

The V call is TRBV19, the J call TRBJ1-5, with D hard to call. Deletions cut 9 bases from V and 4 bases from J, with 19 bases between. The CDR3 runs 15 residues. Per germline, CDR1 LNHDA and CDR2 SQIVND (reference sequence). The CDR3 region has the DNA TGTGCCAGCGTACCCCCTGGACGCGGTAATCAGCCCCAGCATTTT. Translated, it gives CASVPPGRGNQPQHF.

The V call is TRBV12-5, the J call TRBJ1-3; D unresolved. The CDR3 extends over 18 amino acids. Germline V gene sequence: CDR1 LGHNT, CDR2 FRNRAP. V dropped 2 bases and J dropped 0 bases, with 17 bases sitting between them. The CDR3 region has the DNA TGTGCTAGTGGTTTGACCCTCCCTTTCAAGAGCTCTGGAAACACCATATATTTT. It codes for CASGLTLPFKSSGNTIYF.

This chain uses TRBV12-2 with TRBJ1-3; the table's D call of TRBD1 was not tested on the DNA. TRBV12-2 is classified as a pseudogene. The length of the CDR3 is 15 residues. The chain's CDR3 is CASRPQGETGNTIYF. CDR3 bases: TGTGCAAGTCGCCCGCAGGGGGAGACGGGAAACACCATATATTTT.

This sequence joins TRBV18 and TRBJ2-3, with 7 bases fitting TRBD1. The germline V gene has CDR1 KGHSH and CDR2 LQKENI. Unmatched junction bases numbered 8, after V lost 3 bases and J lost 2 bases. There are 16 residues in the CDR3. The chain's CDR3 is CASSPIQGSYTDTQYF. In DNA form, the CDR3 reads TGTGCCAGCTCACCGATACAGGGGTCTTACACAGATACGCAGTATTTT.

This clone appeared a single time. The chain uses TRBV5-1 and TRBJ1-1; 7 bases agree with TRBD1. V shed 2 bases, J shed 2 bases, and the junction held 9 bases outside the gene matches. Looked up from germline, CDR1 is SGHRS and CDR2 is YFSETQ. This CDR3 comprises 16 residues. The CDR3: CASSFGTASSNTEAFF. The CDR3 DNA sequence: TGCGCCAGCAGCTTCGGGACAGCGTCTAGTAACACTGAAGCTTTCTTT.